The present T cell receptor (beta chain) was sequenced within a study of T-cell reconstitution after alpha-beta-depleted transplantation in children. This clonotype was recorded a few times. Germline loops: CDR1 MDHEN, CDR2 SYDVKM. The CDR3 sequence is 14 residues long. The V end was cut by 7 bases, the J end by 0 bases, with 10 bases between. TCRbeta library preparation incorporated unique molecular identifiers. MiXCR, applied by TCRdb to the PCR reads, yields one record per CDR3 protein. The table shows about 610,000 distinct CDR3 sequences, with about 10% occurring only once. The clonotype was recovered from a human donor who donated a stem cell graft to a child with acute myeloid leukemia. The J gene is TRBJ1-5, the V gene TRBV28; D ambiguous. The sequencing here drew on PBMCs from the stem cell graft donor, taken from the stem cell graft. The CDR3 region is CASTSFDSNQPQHF. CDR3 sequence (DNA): TGTGCCAGCACCTCCTTCGATAGCAATCAGCCCCAGCATTTT.